The 17 T cell receptor beta chains in this list originate from one sample, sequenced in a study of technical replicates of blood from several donors. The repertoire was sequenced with immunoSEQ multiplex PCR; TCRdb's copy has only in-frame clones and lacks some. This sample has 78,000 or so clones, with roughly 89% found just once. Sequencing was performed on T cells isolated from PBMCs. All receptors derive from a human donor in good health. Some clones in this sample may be carry-over from other donors' samples.

The chain recombines TRBV5-4 with TRBJ1-3, with unresolved D. The CDR3 length is 15 residues. Germline CDR1 reads SGHNT; CDR2 reads YYREEE (reference sequence). The V gene lost 4 bases and the J gene lost 4 bases, with 15 bases spanning the gap. The CDR3 is CASSPLEKSGNTIYF. CDR3 DNA: TGTGCCAGCAGCCCACTGGAGAAATCCGGAAACACCATATATTTT.

This rearrangement joins TRBV2 to TRBJ2-3, with 7 bases identical to TRBD2. The germline CDR1 and CDR2 sequences are SNHLY and FYNNEI. The CDR3 covers 12 residues. The V segment lost 5 bases and the J segment 6 bases; nucleotides outside the gene matches: 2. The CDR3 DNA reads as TGTGCCAGCAGTTCACTAGCGGATACGCAGTATTTT. It yields the protein CASSSLADTQYF.

The V gene is TRBV29-1, the J gene TRBJ1-2, with D tentatively TRBD1 (5 bases). Trimming cost V 4 bases and J 3 bases, with 6 bases left between them. Germline V gene data show CDR1 as SQVTM and CDR2 as ANQGSEA. The CDR3 has 11 residues. The CDR3: CSVVRDYGYTF. The CDR3 bases are TGCAGCGTTGTCAGGGACTATGGCTACACCTTC.

This chain links TRBV15 with TRBJ1-1, with 9 bases identical to TRBD1. The J segment lost 4 bases and the V segment lost 0 bases, leaving 6 bases of the junction unmatched. The CDR3 covers 16 residues. Germline-derived CDR1 and CDR2 are LNHNV and YYDKDF (reference sequence). Here the CDR3 reads CATSRDLGQGFTEAFF. The CDR3 DNA is TGTGCCACCAGCAGAGACCTGGGACAGGGATTCACTGAAGCTTTCTTT.

The J gene is TRBJ1-1, the V gene TRBV9; a weak D match, TRBD1 (6 bases). V was clipped by 4 bases and J by 1 base, with 17 bases between them. The CDR3 has 16 amino acids. Germline CDR1 SGDLS, CDR2 YYNGEE. The CDR3 spells CASSPGGAGPNTEAFF. The CDR3 DNA is TGTGCCAGCAGCCCCGGGGGGGCAGGGCCGAACACTGAAGCTTTCTTT.

The chain employs TRBV6-6 and TRBJ1-2, with no clear D. The CDR3 consists of 16 residues. Trimming removed 5 bases from V and 3 bases from J, with 19 bases in between. From germline, CDR1 is MNHNY and CDR2 SVGAGI (reference sequence). CDR3 bases: TGTGCCAGCAGTCTTCTCCGGGTCCCTAGAGACTATGGCTACACCTTC. This sequence encodes CASSLLRVPRDYGYTF.

In this sample, this clone turned up once. The CDR3 bases are TGTGCCAGCAGCTTAGCCCTTGGGACTAGTAAGTTGGAGACCCAGTACTTC. Translated, it gives CASSLALGTSKLETQYF. J is TRBJ2-5 and V is TRBV11-3; 8 nucleotides align to TRBD2. The V gene end was trimmed by 1 base and the J gene end by 5 bases; junction bases not matched to a gene: 12. The CDR3 is 17 amino acids. Germline CDR1 and CDR2: SGHNT and YENEEA.

This clone was seen only once. This chain links TRBV27 with TRBJ1-1, with a possible D match to TRBD1 (5 bases). CDR1 MNHEY and CDR2 SMNVEV come from the germline V gene (reference sequence). The V gene lost 2 bases and the J gene lost 6 bases, with 13 bases spanning the gap. There are 14 residues in the CDR3. As DNA, the CDR3 is TGTGCCAGCAGTTTAAGCAGGGATGAGGCTGAAGCTTTCTTT. Translating it yields CASSLSRDEAEAFF.

The chain is built from TRBV28 and TRBJ1-5, with D unresolved. The V end was cut by 5 bases, the J end by 1 base, with 6 bases between. The V gene's germline CDR1 is MDHEN and CDR2 SYDVKM. This CDR3 spans 13 amino acids. CDR3 bases: TGTGCCAGCAGTAAACAGAGCAATCAGCCCCAGCATTTT. Its protein product is CASSKQSNQPQHF.

The chain carries TRBV6-1 and TRBJ2-3; the match to TRBD1 covers 7 bases. With 5 bases clipped from V and 6 bases from J, the junction kept 2 bases outside the gene matches. The CDR3 runs 12 residues. Germline loops: CDR1 MNHNS, CDR2 SASEGT. CDR3 sequence: CASSTGVDTQYF. CDR3 DNA: TGTGCCAGCAGTACAGGGGTTGATACGCAGTATTTT.

This chain uses TRBV7-9 with TRBJ2-7; tentatively, D is TRBD1 (6 bases). The length of the CDR3 is 14 residues. The germline V gene encodes CDR1 SEHNR and CDR2 FQNEAQ (reference sequence). Between the trimmed V and J ends, which lost 3 bases and 2 bases, there was a span of 11 bases. This chain's CDR3 is CASSLGAGPYEQYF. DNA of the CDR3: TGTGCCAGCAGCTTGGGGGCGGGCCCCTACGAGCAGTACTTC.

The J gene is TRBJ1-1, the V gene TRBV5-1, with D perhaps TRBD1 (5 bases). Germline CDR1 and CDR2: SGHRS and YFSETQ. The V gene lost 0 bases and the J gene lost 4 bases, with 10 bases spanning the gap. The CDR3 is made up of 14 amino acids. CDR3 protein: CASSLAGGGTEAFF. In DNA, the CDR3 is TGCGCCAGCAGCTTGGCGGGGGGAGGCACTGAAGCTTTCTTT.

The chain uses TRBV6-1 and TRBJ1-1; D remains ambiguous. The ends were cut back, 6 bases at V and 1 base at J, with 3 bases in the middle. CDR1 is MNHNS and CDR2 is SASEGT in the germline V gene. This CDR3 has 11 residues. The CDR3 loop is CASRANTEAFF. Written as DNA, the CDR3 is TGTGCCAGCAGAGCGAACACTGAAGCTTTCTTT.

This clone has a single count. The J gene is TRBJ2-5, the V gene TRBV28, with 13 bases that match TRBD2. In germline, CDR1 is MDHEN, CDR2 SYDVKM. The CDR3 sequence is 16 residues long. J lost 5 bases, V lost 4 bases, and 7 bases had no gene match. This CDR3 is CASSSSGLAGWETQYF. In DNA, the CDR3 is TGTGCCAGCAGTTCCTCGGGACTAGCGGGATGGGAGACCCAGTACTTC.

The chain combines TRBV2 with TRBJ2-7; 9 nucleotides agree with TRBD2. The CDR3 is 15 amino acids. Germline CDR1 reads SNHLY; CDR2 reads FYNNEI. V gave up 4 bases and J gave up 0 bases; unmatched junction bases: 4. As DNA, the CDR3 is TGTGCCAGCAGTGTCTCAGCGGGGGGCTCCTACGAGCAGTACTTC. Translation: CASSVSAGGSYEQYF.

The J gene is TRBJ2-7, the V gene TRBV5-4, with 7 bases aligning to TRBD2. CDR3 size: 15 residues. The V gene's germline CDR1 is SGHNT and CDR2 YYREEE (reference sequence). Unmatched junction bases numbered 11, after V lost 4 bases and J lost 4 bases. The CDR3 here is CASSGTMAGLYEQYF. The CDR3, as DNA: TGTGCCAGCAGCGGGACTATGGCGGGGCTGTACGAGCAGTACTTC.

The chain is built from TRBV27 and TRBJ2-3; possibly TRBD2 for D (5 bases). The germline V gene has CDR1 MNHEY and CDR2 SMNVEV (reference sequence). This CDR3 comprises 16 residues. V lost 0 bases to trimming and J lost 0 bases, with 10 bases between them. CDR3 protein: CASSLSIARSTDTQYF. In DNA, the CDR3 is TGTGCCAGCAGTTTATCGATAGCGAGGAGCACAGATACGCAGTATTTT.